One and the same sample provided the 24 T cell receptor beta chains below, sequenced in a study of post-analysis software for immune sequencing data. Study observations and caveats: Five TRBV segments, TRBV5-6, TRBV5-1 and TRBV20-1 among them, were found more frequent in patients than controls.

Prepared TCR beta cDNA libraries contained unique molecular identifiers. TCRdb independently ran MiXCR on the PCR reads; one entry per CDR3 protein. Of 750,000 to 900,000 distinct CDR3 sequences in the sample, about 45% were seen once. These receptors have no identified antigens. The specimen sequenced was blood. These receptors were taken from a girl aged 5 to 17 with multiple sclerosis.

Here the CDR3 DNA reads TGTGCCAGCAGTTCACCCTCAGGGGCTAGCGGAAATGAGCAGTTCTTC. Translating gives CASSSPSGASGNEQFF. The V gene is TRBV27, the J gene TRBJ2-1, with a tentative D call TRBD2 (7 bases). Germline CDR1 is MNHEY and CDR2 is SMNVEV (reference sequence). Trimming took off 4 bases at V and 7 bases at J, with 20 bases between the two ends. There are 16 residues in the CDR3.

This clonotype was seen a single time. The chain links TRBV29-1 to TRBJ2-1; D is undetermined. Germline assignment: CDR1 SQVTM and CDR2 ANQGSEA. The CDR3 contains 17 residues. V was cut by 0 bases and J by 2 bases, with 17 bases left in between. CDR3 sequence (DNA): TGCAGCGTTGAAGACTGGGAACAGCTACATCCCTACAATGAGCAGTTCTTC. Translated, it gives CSVEDWEQLHPYNEQFF.

This chain uses TRBV12-3 or TRBV12-4 with TRBJ2-1, with D maybe TRBD2 (6 bases). The CDR3 is made up of 16 amino acids. Between the trimmed V and J ends, which lost 7 bases and 3 bases, there was a span of 19 bases. The CDR3 bases are TGTGCCAGCACAAAATCTACGGGACTGGGCTACAATGAGCAGTTCTTC. This codes for CASTKSTGLGYNEQFF.

The chain carries TRBV25-1 and TRBJ1-2, with D maybe TRBD1 (6 bases). CDR1 MGHDK and CDR2 SYGVNS come from the germline V gene. The CDR3 covers 15 residues. V was cut by 6 bases and J by 4 bases, with 18 bases left in between. This CDR3 is CASRPGQRGFYGYTF. Here the CDR3 DNA reads TGTGCCAGCAGACCCGGACAGAGGGGGTTCTATGGCTACACCTTC.

The genes are TRBV6-6 and TRBJ2-7, with 7 bases matching TRBD1. Germline assignment: CDR1 MNHNY and CDR2 SVGAGI (reference sequence). The CDR3 covers 15 residues. V shed 6 bases and J 1 base; nucleotides not matched to a gene: 9. For the CDR3, the DNA is TGTGCCAGCAGCCGCGACAGGGTGGTTTCCTACGAGCAGTACTTC. Encoded protein: CASSRDRVVSYEQYF.

V usage is TRBV24-1 and J usage is TRBJ2-3, with D tentatively TRBD1 (6 bases). CDR1 and CDR2 (germline): KGHDR, SFDVKD. Deletions cut 2 bases from V and 8 bases from J, with 22 bases between. The CDR3 has 17 amino acids. The CDR3 nucleotides read TGTGCCACCAGTGATTCGCTCGGGACACCCTCGAGTCGTACGCAGTATTTT. This gives the protein CATSDSLGTPSSRTQYF.

V and J are TRBV6-1 and TRBJ1-1; D gene unclear. Per germline, CDR1 MNHNS and CDR2 SASEGT. Trimming took off 7 bases at V and 5 bases at J, with 14 bases between the two ends. This CDR3 contains 13 residues. CDR3 nucleotide sequence: TGTGCCAGCATAGTTTCACCGGGGACTGAAGCTTTCTTT. It specifies CASIVSPGTEAFF.

V gene TRBV6-5 combines with J gene TRBJ2-7, with D possibly being TRBD2 (5 bases). V shed 5 bases and J shed 2 bases, with 13 bases lying between them. The CDR3 spans 14 residues. Germline lookup yields CDR1 MNHEY and CDR2 SVGAGI. The CDR3, as DNA: TGTGCCAGCAGTACCCTTAGAGGGCCCTACGAGCAGTACTTC. This codes for CASSTLRGPYEQYF.

This rearrangement joins TRBV7-9 to TRBJ2-5, with D tentatively TRBD2 (6 bases). Trimming cost V 3 bases and J 5 bases, with 13 bases left between them. Germline CDR1 SEHNR, CDR2 FQNEAQ (reference sequence). The CDR3 totals 14 residues. CDR3 DNA: TGTGCCAGCAGCTTTGGGACTCCAAGGGAGACCCAGTACTTC. It translates to CASSFGTPRETQYF.

The chain carries TRBV5-1 and TRBJ2-7, with 9 bases fitting TRBD1. This CDR3 is built from 14 residues. CDR1 and CDR2 from the germline V gene are SGHRS and YFSETQ. The trim removed 6 bases at V and 5 bases at J, leaving 9 bases unmatched. CDR3 sequence (DNA): TGCGCCAGCACTTCCGGGACAGGGATCCACGAGCAGTACTTC. Translated, it gives CASTSGTGIHEQYF.

The gene calls are TRBV9 and TRBJ2-3, with D tentatively TRBD1 or TRBD2 (6 bases each). Per germline, CDR1 SGDLS and CDR2 YYNGEE. The V and J ends lost 2 bases and 7 bases respectively, with 20 bases between them. This CDR3 comprises 16 residues. The chain's CDR3 is CASSVRDFSGANTQYF. The CDR3 DNA is TGTGCCAGCAGCGTCCGGGACTTCTCAGGGGCTAATACGCAGTATTTT.

The chain combines TRBV10-3 with TRBJ2-7; D is uncertain. The J call may be in error: the DNA end matches TRBJ2-1 better. The CDR3 runs 14 residues. Germline loops: CDR1 ENHRY, CDR2 SYGVKD. CDR3 nucleotide sequence: TGTGCCATCAGTGAGTCGCTCACTCGGGATGAGCAGTTCTTC. Protein product: CAISESLTRDEQFF.

This rearrangement joins TRBV5-1 to TRBJ2-1, with 7 bases identical to TRBD1. The CDR3 sequence is 15 residues long. The V and J ends lost 4 bases and 5 bases, in that order; junction bases with no gene match: 9. Germline CDR1 is SGHRS and CDR2 is YFSETQ. For the CDR3, the DNA is TGCGCCAGCAGCACGCAGCCGGGACAGAACAATGAGCAGTTCTTC. It translates to CASSTQPGQNNEQFF.

This clonotype was detected only once. This chain joins TRBV7-2 and TRBJ1-5, with D uncertain. Per germline, CDR1 SGHTA and CDR2 FQGNSA. This CDR3 contains 14 residues. Deletions cut 4 bases from V and 2 bases from J, with 9 bases between. CDR3 nucleotides: TGTGCCAGCAGCTCACCTACGGGCAATCAGCCCCAGCATTTT. It specifies CASSSPTGNQPQHF. The variable domain in full, with the rest retrieved from reference TRBV7-2 and TRBJ1-5, is GAGVSQSPSNKVTEKGKDVELRCDPISGHTALYWYRQSLGQGLEFLIYFQGNSAPDKSGLPSDRFSAERTGGSVSTLTIQRTQQEDSAVYLCASSSPTGNQPQHFGDGTRLSIL.

This chain uses TRBV28 with TRBJ2-3, with TRBD2 as a possible D gene (5 bases). V was pared by 7 bases and J by 2 bases, with 10 bases between. This CDR3 has 13 amino acids. From germline, CDR1 is MDHEN and CDR2 SYDVKM. The CDR3: CASTAGPTDTQYF. Written as DNA, the CDR3 is TGTGCCAGCACGGCGGGCCCCACAGATACGCAGTATTTT.

V is TRBV20-1 and J is TRBJ2-5, with D possibly called TRBD1 or TRBD2 (6 bases each). The CDR3 is made up of 14 amino acids. V was cut by 6 bases and J by 0 bases, with 14 bases left in between. From germline, CDR1 is DFQATT and CDR2 SNEGSKA (reference sequence). The CDR3 is CSARRGTNQETQYF. In nucleotides, the CDR3 is TGCAGTGCCAGGAGGGGGACCAACCAAGAGACCCAGTACTTC.

The chain uses TRBV7-8 and TRBJ1-2, with D possibly being TRBD1 (6 bases). The CDR3 contains 13 residues. CDR1 SGHVS and CDR2 FQNEAQ come from the germline V gene. V dropped 5 bases and J dropped 7 bases, with 14 bases sitting between them. The CDR3 DNA follows: TGTGCCAGCAGCCCCCAGGGGAGGGCTGGCTACACCTTC. As protein: CASSPQGRAGYTF.

The chain links TRBV7-3 to TRBJ2-3; D gene ambiguous. V lost 4 bases to trimming and J lost 5 bases, with 13 bases between them. Germline V gives CDR1 SGHTA, CDR2 FQGTGA. This CDR3 has 14 amino acids. The CDR3 is CASSSGSWLDTQYF. The CDR3, as DNA: TGTGCCAGCAGCTCAGGTTCTTGGCTAGATACGCAGTATTTT.

The rearrangement uses TRBV28 and TRBJ1-5; tentatively, D is TRBD1 (5 bases). CDR3 length: 14 amino acids. Looked up from germline, CDR1 is MDHEN and CDR2 is SYDVKM. Trimming pared 6 bases from V and 4 bases from J, leaving 13 bases between. The CDR3 spells CASSPAGENQPQHF. The CDR3 region has the DNA TGTGCCAGCAGCCCAGCGGGGGAGAATCAGCCCCAGCATTTT.

This chain links TRBV12-3 or TRBV12-4 with TRBJ2-7; tentatively, D is TRBD1 (5 bases). The CDR3 is made up of 16 amino acids. Trimming cost V 3 bases and J 2 bases, with 17 bases left between them. In DNA form, the CDR3 reads TGTGCCAGCAGTTTTTTGGGGCAGGGTTCGCCCTACGAGCAGTACTTC. This encodes CASSFLGQGSPYEQYF.

V usage is TRBV7-8 and J usage is TRBJ2-3; D remains ambiguous. The CDR3 covers 13 residues. Trimming cost V 7 bases and J 0 bases, with 8 bases left between them. From germline, CDR1 is SGHVS and CDR2 FQNEAQ. CDR3 nucleotides: TGTGCCAGCACCGAGGAAAGCACAGATACGCAGTATTTT. This encodes CASTEESTDTQYF. The full variable domain, completed using reference TRBV7-8 and TRBJ2-3, is GAGVSQSPRYKVAKRGQDVALRCDPISGHVSLFWYQQALGQGPEFLTYFQNEAQLDKSGLPSDRFFAERPEGSVSTLKIQRTQQEDSAVYLCASTEESTDTQYFGPGTRLTVL.

As for this clonotype: This may stem from a read error, because a much larger clone lies one nucleotide away. This chain links TRBV9 with TRBJ2-7; no clear D. V dropped 3 bases and J dropped 7 bases, with 14 bases sitting between them. CDR1 is SGDLS and CDR2 is YYNGEE in the germline V gene. The CDR3 runs 13 residues. CDR3 region: CASSDRPYVEQYF. Written as DNA, the CDR3 is TGTGCCAGCAGCGACCGCCCCTACGTTGAGCAGTACTTC. The full variable domain, rest sourced from reference TRBV9 and TRBJ2-7, is DSGVTQTPKHLITATGQRVTLRCSPRSGDLSVYWYQQSLDQGLQFLIQYYNGEERAKGNILERFSAQQFPDLHSELNLSSLELGDSALYFCASSDRPYVEQYFGPGTRLTVT.

The genes are TRBV29-1 and TRBJ2-5; 7 nucleotides align to TRBD2. Judging by the DNA end, TRBJ2-7 fits better; the J call may be wrong. Looked up from germline, CDR1 is SQVTM and CDR2 is ANQGSEA. The CDR3 contains 13 residues. Here the CDR3 DNA reads TGCAGCGTTGTGCCTAGCGGTCCCTACGAGCAGTACTTC. Residues: CSVVPSGPYEQYF.

The rearrangement uses TRBV20-1 and TRBJ2-3; perhaps TRBD2 as D (6 bases). The germline V gene has CDR1 DFQATT and CDR2 SNEGSKA (reference sequence). CDR3 length: 16 residues. V shed 3 bases and J shed 4 bases, with 20 bases lying between them. CDR3 DNA sequence: TGCAGTGCTAGGTCGGAGGGCTCCCGTGTTCCAGATACGCAGTATTTT. Its translation: CSARSEGSRVPDTQYF.